These 23 T cell receptor beta chains were sequenced from one sample in a study of blood T cell repertoires in COVID-19 (dated by TCRdb to the early 2020s). Receptors were amplified or captured by the immunoSEQ multiplex PCR assay. The clones in this table, taken by TCRdb from immuneACCESS, are in-frame only. Not every clone is retained; where verified, under half of the shortfall comes from an unresolved V gene, and the cause of the rest is unknown. This sample has around 190,000 clones in its table, and 70% to 85% of those were observed once. 6.5% to 8.5% of the sample rests with the top ten. Sequenced sample: peripheral blood. These receptors came from a human donor in a cohort sampled during active COVID-19.

This rearrangement joins TRBV5-1 to TRBJ2-7; perhaps TRBD1 as D (5 bases). There are 17 residues in the CDR3. The germline V and J ends were trimmed by 0 bases and 0 bases, with 16 bases remaining between them. Germline V lookup: CDR1 SGHRS, CDR2 YFSETQ. This chain's CDR3 is CASSLGWGQGPSYEQYF. Here the CDR3 DNA reads TGCGCCAGCAGCTTGGGCTGGGGCCAGGGTCCCTCCTACGAGCAGTACTTC.

This chain connects TRBV9 to TRBJ2-7; 14 bases map to TRBD2. After removal of 4 bases from V and 7 bases from J, the junction contained 13 bases not matched to a gene. The CDR3 runs 17 residues. The germline V gene has CDR1 SGDLS and CDR2 YYNGEE. The CDR3 DNA is TGTGCCAGCAGCCCTACGACTAGCGGGGGGGCCCTATGGGAGCAGTACTTC. Translated, it gives CASSPTTSGGALWEQYF. Based on the CDR3 plus reference TRBV9 and TRBJ2-7, the full variable domain is DSGVTQTPKHLITATGQRVTLRCSPRSGDLSVYWYQQSLDQGLQFLIQYYNGEERAKGNILERFSAQQFPDLHSELNLSSLELGDSALYFCASSPTTSGGALWEQYFGPGTRLTVT.

The V and J genes are TRBV5-1 and TRBJ2-1; TRBD2 matches 9 bases. The CDR3 is 16 residues long. The junction had 4 bases not matched to a gene; V was cut back by 1 base and J by 2 bases. Germline CDR1 SGHRS, CDR2 YFSETQ. Here the CDR3 reads CASSLLAGGTYNEQFF. In nucleotides, the CDR3 is TGCGCCAGCAGCTTGCTCGCGGGGGGGACCTACAATGAGCAGTTCTTC.

The table lists this clone with a count of one. J is TRBJ2-1 and V is TRBV5-1, with 9 nucleotides matching TRBD2. The CDR3 length is 15 residues. Germline assignment: CDR1 SGHRS and CDR2 YFSETQ. The junction had 3 bases not matched to a gene; V was cut back by 0 bases and J by 5 bases. CDR3 protein: CASSLEIAGDNEQFF. The CDR3 DNA is TGCGCCAGCAGCTTGGAAATAGCGGGGGACAATGAGCAGTTCTTC.

The rearrangement joins TRBV6-5 to TRBJ1-1, with 7 bases aligning to TRBD1. This CDR3 region has 14 residues. Trimming took 6 bases from V and 2 from J; bases not matched to a gene: 6. Germline CDR1 and CDR2: MNHEY and SVGAGI. CDR3 sequence: CASSKGQINTEAFF. The CDR3 bases are TGTGCCAGCAGCAAGGGACAGATTAACACTGAAGCTTTCTTT.

This rearrangement joins TRBV5-8 to TRBJ1-2, with D possibly matching TRBD1 (6 bases). Trimming left V 6 bases short and J 4 bases short, with 10 bases between. The CDR3 runs to 12 residues. CDR1 and CDR2 from the germline V gene are SGHTS and YDEGEE. As DNA, the CDR3 is TGTGCCAGCACCCAGGGGCCCTATGGCTACACCTTC. Its translation is CASTQGPYGYTF.

This rearrangement joins TRBV15 to TRBJ1-5; 7 positions agree with TRBD1. Germline lookup yields CDR1 LNHNV and CDR2 YYDKDF (reference sequence). V lost 4 bases, J lost 6 bases, and 6 bases stayed unmatched. The CDR3 length is 14 residues. The CDR3, as DNA: TGTGCCACCAGCATCCGACAGGGTAGTCAGCCCCAGCATTTT. Translating gives CATSIRQGSQPQHF.

This chain uses TRBV5-4 with TRBJ2-5; D possibly corresponds to TRBD1 (6 bases). V gave up 4 bases and J gave up 5 bases, with 18 bases separating them. The CDR3 length is 15 residues. CDR1 and CDR2 from the germline V gene are SGHNT and YYREEE (reference sequence). The CDR3 protein is CASSARTADRETQYF. CDR3 in DNA: TGTGCCAGCAGCGCGCGGACTGCTGACAGGGAGACCCAGTACTTC.

J is TRBJ2-7 and V is TRBV5-5, with a tentative D call TRBD2 (6 bases). The CDR3 covers 16 residues. Germline CDR1 SGHKS, CDR2 YYEKEE (reference sequence). V lost 0 bases and J 3 bases, leaving 16 bases between the germline ends. Here the CDR3 DNA reads TGTGCCAGCAGCTTGGGGTTGGGGGGACCTGACTACGAGCAGTACTTC. Translated, it gives CASSLGLGGPDYEQYF.

The chain has TRBV4-1 and TRBJ1-4, with a weak D call TRBD1 (6 bases). This CDR3 is built from 16 residues. Trimming shortened V by 2 bases and J by 5 bases, and 15 bases separated the two germline ends. CDR1 and CDR2 (germline): MGHRA, YSYEKL. DNA of the CDR3: TGCGCCAGCAGCCAACTCACGGGGGGCACCAATGAAAAACTGTTTTTT. Translated: CASSQLTGGTNEKLFF.

The rearrangement joins TRBV2 to TRBJ1-2; TRBD1 aligns across 9 bases. CDR3 size: 15 residues. CDR1 is SNHLY, CDR2 FYNNEI, per germline. V lost 6 bases to trimming and J lost 4 bases; unmatched junction nucleotides: 9. In DNA, the CDR3 is TGTGCCAGCAGGAGTGGGACAGGGAGGACCTATGGCTACACCTTC. Translation: CASRSGTGRTYGYTF. Full variable domain (missing parts from reference TRBV2 and TRBJ1-2): EPEVTQTPSHQVTQMGQEVILRCVPISNHLYFYWYRQILGQKVEFLVSFYNNEISEKSEIFDDQFSVERPDGSNFTLKIRSTKLEDSAMYFCASRSGTGRTYGYTFGSGTRLTVV.

The chain combines TRBV5-6 with TRBJ1-1, with D unresolved. V was clipped by 1 base and J by 4 bases, with 11 bases between them. The CDR3 has 14 amino acids. CDR1 SGHDT and CDR2 YYEEEE come from the germline V gene. CDR3 loop: CASSLTRRTTEAFF. CDR3 nucleotides: TGTGCCAGCAGCTTGACGAGGAGGACCACTGAAGCTTTCTTT.

CDR3 DNA sequence: TGCGCCAGCAGTCCGCCATACAGGGGACCTGGGGCCAACGTCCTGACTTTC. It specifies CASSPPYRGPGANVLTF. The chain couples TRBV23-1 to TRBJ2-6; 7 nucleotides match TRBD1. TRBV23-1 is given ORF status, its function remaining uncertain. V trimming: 4 bases; J trimming: 2 bases; junction bases outside the gene matches: 8. This CDR3 region has 17 residues.

The chain combines TRBV12-3 or TRBV12-4 with TRBJ2-1; D gene ambiguous. V lost 3 bases to trimming and J lost 8 bases, with 5 bases between them. The CDR3 is 11 residues long. The CDR3 region is CASSFHHEQFF. The CDR3 DNA sequence: TGTGCCAGCAGTTTCCATCATGAGCAGTTCTTC.

The chain links TRBV3-1 (or the pseudogene TRBV3-2) to TRBJ1-2; 8 bases fit TRBD1. Germline-derived CDR1 and CDR2 are LGHDT and YNNKEL (reference sequence). Trimming at V came to 0 bases and at J to 8 bases, leaving 11 bases not matched to a gene. CDR3 size: 16 residues. The CDR3 region is CASSQEEGDRGGGYTF. CDR3 DNA sequence: TGTGCCAGCAGCCAAGAAGAGGGAGACAGGGGTGGGGGCTACACCTTC.

The chain is built from TRBV30 and TRBJ1-2; 9 nucleotides match TRBD1. The germline CDR1 and CDR2 sequences are GTSNPN and SVGIG (reference sequence). The length of the CDR3 is 16 residues. J was trimmed by 5 bases and V by 3 bases; bases with no gene match: 13. CDR3 protein: CAWREYNPGQGYGYTF. The CDR3 DNA follows: TGTGCCTGGAGAGAGTACAACCCGGGACAGGGTTATGGCTACACCTTC.

A few counts support this clone. Germline and junction disagree at one end, which may indicate a read error. J is TRBJ2-5 and V is TRBV11-2, with TRBD1 identical over 8 bases. Per germline, CDR1 SGHAT and CDR2 FQNNGV. The CDR3 covers 14 residues. DNA of the CDR3: TGTGCCAGCAGCCCGGACAGGGAGCAAGAGGCCCAGTACTTC. Protein product: CASSPDREQEAQYF.

V and J are TRBV20-1 and TRBJ1-6; D is perhaps TRBD1 (5 bases). Trimming shortened V by 6 bases and J by 7 bases, and 7 bases separated the two germline ends. The CDR3 extends over 11 amino acids. From germline, CDR1 is DFQATT and CDR2 SNEGSKA (reference sequence). The CDR3 nucleotides read TGCAGTGCGGCAGGGAATTCACCCCTCCACTTT. Amino acid sequence: CSAAGNSPLHF.

The chain employs TRBV6-5 and TRBJ2-5; 11 bases agree with TRBD2. After removal of 5 bases from V and 4 bases from J, the junction contained 6 bases not matched to a gene. Germline CDR1 MNHEY, CDR2 SVGAGI. CDR3 length: 15 residues. CDR3 amino acids: CASSRSGGAVETQYF. DNA for the CDR3: TGTGCCAGCAGTCGTAGCGGGGGGGCCGTAGAGACCCAGTACTTC.

The V call is TRBV9, the J call TRBJ2-2; tentative D call: TRBD1 (6 bases). Germline values: CDR1 SGDLS, CDR2 YYNGEE. Deletions cut 0 bases from V and 3 bases from J, with 6 bases between. There are 14 residues in the CDR3. The CDR3 DNA reads TGTGCCAGCAGCGTAGGGACAGACACCGGGGAGCTGTTTTTT. It translates to CASSVGTDTGELFF.

The V call is TRBV27, the J call TRBJ1-5, with D hard to call. The CDR3 totals 13 residues. Trimming took off 3 bases at V and 5 bases at J, with 8 bases between the two ends. The V gene's germline CDR1 is MNHEY and CDR2 SMNVEV (reference sequence). Here the CDR3 DNA reads TGTGCCAGCAGTTTCAGGCAGCATCAGCCCCAGCATTTT. Translated, it gives CASSFRQHQPQHF.

The chain links TRBV7-8 to TRBJ1-4, with 7 bases fitting TRBD1. J gave up 7 bases and V 4 bases, and 9 bases lay outside the gene matches. Germline assignment: CDR1 SGHVS and CDR2 FQNEAQ. This CDR3 is built from 15 residues. Here the CDR3 reads CASSSPDRVGEKLFF. In DNA, the CDR3 is TGTGCCAGCAGCTCTCCTGACAGGGTGGGTGAAAAACTGTTTTTT.

In its sample, this clone was seen once. The chain combines TRBV6-5 with TRBJ1-1; D may be TRBD1 (6 bases). Trimming pared 8 bases from V and 5 bases from J, leaving 15 bases between. CDR1 and CDR2 from the germline V gene are MNHEY and SVGAGI. CDR3 length: 13 amino acids. The CDR3 DNA sequence: TGTGCCAGCGTGGAGGGGGGGAGAACTGAAGCTTTCTTT. As protein: CASVEGGRTEAFF.